This T cell receptor beta chain emerged from a study of OX40 agonist ivuxolimab in advanced cancers. Overall study context: Every 2 weeks, ivuxolimab was infused into the patients intravenously at between 0.01 and 10 mg/kg. Every patient in dose escalation had hepatocellular carcinoma, melanoma, renal cell or head and neck cancer. Study outcomes and limitations: Expanded clones were, on average, more numerous in CD8+ T cells than in CD4+. Partial responders dosed at 0.1-3.0 mg/kg displayed clonal expansion ranking among the lowest.

Sequencing was performed with immunoSEQ multiplex PCR; in TCRdb, only in-frame clones are kept and a portion is missing. This sample has almost 85,000 clones, with approximately 95% found just once. The J segment lost 0 bases and the V segment lost 2 bases, leaving 8 bases of the junction unmatched. In germline, CDR1 is MNHNS, CDR2 SASEGT. The CDR3 covers 17 residues. As concerns this clone: Its antigen is undetermined.

The sample was CD4+ or CD8+ T cells sorted from blood, taken in a trial of the OX40 agonist ivuxolimab. The gene calls are TRBV6-1 and TRBJ2-3, with TRBD2 matching over 7 bases. The source is an adult with an advanced solid tumor such as melanoma, head and neck, liver or kidney cancer. CDR3 residues: CASSETRSGSSTDTQYF. CDR3 nucleotides: TGTGCCAGCAGTGAAACCCGTAGCGGGTCTAGCACAGATACGCAGTATTTT.